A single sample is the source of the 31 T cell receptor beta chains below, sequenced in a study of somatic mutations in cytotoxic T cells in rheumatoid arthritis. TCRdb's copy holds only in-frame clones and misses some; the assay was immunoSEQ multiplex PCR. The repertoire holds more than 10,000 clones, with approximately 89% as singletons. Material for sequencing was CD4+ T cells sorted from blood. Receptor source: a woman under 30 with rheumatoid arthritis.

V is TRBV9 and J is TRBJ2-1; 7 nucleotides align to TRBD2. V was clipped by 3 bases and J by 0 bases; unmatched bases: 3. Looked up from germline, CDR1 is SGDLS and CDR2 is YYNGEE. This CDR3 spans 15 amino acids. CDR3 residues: CASSASGSSYNEQFF. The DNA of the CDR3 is TGTGCCAGCAGCGCTAGCGGTAGCTCCTACAATGAGCAGTTCTTC.

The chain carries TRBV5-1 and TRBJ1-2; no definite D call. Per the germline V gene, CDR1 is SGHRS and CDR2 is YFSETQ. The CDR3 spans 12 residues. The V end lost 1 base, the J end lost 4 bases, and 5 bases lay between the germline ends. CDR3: CASSLSFYGYTF. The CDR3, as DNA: TGCGCCAGCAGCTTGTCCTTCTATGGCTACACCTTC.

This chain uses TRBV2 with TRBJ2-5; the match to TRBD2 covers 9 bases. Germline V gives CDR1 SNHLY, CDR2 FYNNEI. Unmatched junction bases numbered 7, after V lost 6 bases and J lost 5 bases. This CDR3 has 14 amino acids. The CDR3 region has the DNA TGTGCCAGCAGGGTAGCGGGGGAAATGGAGACCCAGTACTTC. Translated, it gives CASRVAGEMETQYF.

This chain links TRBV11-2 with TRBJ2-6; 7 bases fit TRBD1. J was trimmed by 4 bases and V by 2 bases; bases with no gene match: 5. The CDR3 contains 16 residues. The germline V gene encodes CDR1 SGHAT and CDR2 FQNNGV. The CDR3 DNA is TGTGCCAGCAGCTTAACCGGGACAGCAGGGGCCAACGTCCTGACTTTC. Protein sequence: CASSLTGTAGANVLTF.

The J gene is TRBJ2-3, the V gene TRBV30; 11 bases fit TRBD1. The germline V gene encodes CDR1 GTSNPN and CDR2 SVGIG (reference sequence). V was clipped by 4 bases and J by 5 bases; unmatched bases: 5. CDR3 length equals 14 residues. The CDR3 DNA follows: TGTGCCTGGACTAGGACAGGGGGCAAAGATACGCAGTATTTT. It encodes CAWTRTGGKDTQYF.

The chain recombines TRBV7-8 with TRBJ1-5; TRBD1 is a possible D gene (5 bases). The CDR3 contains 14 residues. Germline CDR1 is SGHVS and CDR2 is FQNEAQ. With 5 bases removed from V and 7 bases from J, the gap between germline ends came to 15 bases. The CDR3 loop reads CASSHPDTPQPQHF. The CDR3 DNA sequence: TGTGCCAGCAGCCACCCGGACACGCCACAGCCCCAGCATTTT. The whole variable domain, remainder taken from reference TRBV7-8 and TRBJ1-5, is GAGVSQSPRYKVAKRGQDVALRCDPISGHVSLFWYQQALGQGPEFLTYFQNEAQLDKSGLPSDRFFAERPEGSVSTLKIQRTQQEDSAVYLCASSHPDTPQPQHFGDGTRLSIL.

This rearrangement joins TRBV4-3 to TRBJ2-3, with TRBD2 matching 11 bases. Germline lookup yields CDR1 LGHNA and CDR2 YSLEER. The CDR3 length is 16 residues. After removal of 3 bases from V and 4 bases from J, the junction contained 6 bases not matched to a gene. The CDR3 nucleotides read TGCGCCAGCAGCCATGAAGGTAGCGGGGGGGCAGATACGCAGTATTTT. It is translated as CASSHEGSGGADTQYF.

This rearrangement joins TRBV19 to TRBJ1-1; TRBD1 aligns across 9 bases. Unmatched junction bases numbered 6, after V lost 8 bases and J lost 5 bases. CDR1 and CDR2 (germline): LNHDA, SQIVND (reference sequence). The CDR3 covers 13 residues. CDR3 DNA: TGTGCCAGTCAACAGGGGGCCCGGACTGAAGCTTTCTTT. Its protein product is CASQQGARTEAFF. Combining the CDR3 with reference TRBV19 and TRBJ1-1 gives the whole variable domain DGGITQSPKYLFRKEGQNVTLSCEQNLNHDAMYWYRQDPGQGLRLIYYSQIVNDFQKGDIAEGYSVSREKKESFPLTVTSAQKNPTAFYLCASQQGARTEAFFGQGTRLTVV.

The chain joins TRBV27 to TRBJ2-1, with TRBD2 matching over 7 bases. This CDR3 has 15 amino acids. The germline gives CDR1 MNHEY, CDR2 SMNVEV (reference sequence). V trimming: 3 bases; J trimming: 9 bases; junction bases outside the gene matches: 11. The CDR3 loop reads CASSFPGLVRSEQFF. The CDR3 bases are TGTGCCAGCAGTTTCCCAGGACTAGTTCGCAGTGAGCAGTTCTTC.

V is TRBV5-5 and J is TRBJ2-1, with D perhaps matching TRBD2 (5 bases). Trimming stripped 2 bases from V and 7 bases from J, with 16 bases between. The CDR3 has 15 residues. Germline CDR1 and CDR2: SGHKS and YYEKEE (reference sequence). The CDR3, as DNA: TGTGCCAGCAGCTTTGACTCCACCACTAGGAATGAGCAGTTCTTC. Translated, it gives CASSFDSTTRNEQFF. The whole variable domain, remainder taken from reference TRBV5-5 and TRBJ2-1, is DAGVTQSPTHLIKTRGQQVTLRCSPISGHKSVSWYQQVLGQGPQFIFQYYEKEERGRGNFPDRFSARQFPNYSSELNVNALLLGDSALYLCASSFDSTTRNEQFFGPGTRLTVL.

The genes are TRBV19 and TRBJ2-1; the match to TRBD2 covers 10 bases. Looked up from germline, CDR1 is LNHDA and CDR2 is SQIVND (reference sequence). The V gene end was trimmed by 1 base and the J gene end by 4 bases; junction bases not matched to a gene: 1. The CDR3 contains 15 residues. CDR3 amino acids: CASSIGTSGYNEQFF. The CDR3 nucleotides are TGTGCCAGTAGTATAGGGACTAGCGGTTACAATGAGCAGTTCTTC.

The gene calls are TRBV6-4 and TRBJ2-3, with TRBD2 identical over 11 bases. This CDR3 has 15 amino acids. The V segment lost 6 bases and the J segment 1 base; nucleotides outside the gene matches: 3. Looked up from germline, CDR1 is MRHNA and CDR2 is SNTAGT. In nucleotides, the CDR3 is TGTGCCAGCAGCGAGACTAGCGGGGGCACAGATACGCAGTATTTT. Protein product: CASSETSGGTDTQYF.

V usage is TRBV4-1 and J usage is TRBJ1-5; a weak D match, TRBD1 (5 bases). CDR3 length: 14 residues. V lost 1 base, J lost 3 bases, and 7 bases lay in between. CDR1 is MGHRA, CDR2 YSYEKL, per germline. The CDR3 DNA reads TGCGCCAGCAGCCAAGGACAGCCCAATCAGCCCCAGCATTTT. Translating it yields CASSQGQPNQPQHF.

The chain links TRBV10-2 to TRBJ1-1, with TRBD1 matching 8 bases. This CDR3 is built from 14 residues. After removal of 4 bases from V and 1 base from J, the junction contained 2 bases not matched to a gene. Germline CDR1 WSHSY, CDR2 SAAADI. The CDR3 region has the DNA TGCGCCAGCAGTGCCGACAGGGGGAACACTGAAGCTTTCTTT. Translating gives CASSADRGNTEAFF.

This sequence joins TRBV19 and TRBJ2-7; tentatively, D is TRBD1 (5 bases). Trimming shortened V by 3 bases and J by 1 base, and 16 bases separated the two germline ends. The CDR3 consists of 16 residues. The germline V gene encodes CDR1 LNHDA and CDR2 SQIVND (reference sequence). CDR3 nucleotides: TGTGCCAGTAGTATCGGCTCAGGGAAAGGGTCCTACGAGCAGTACTTC. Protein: CASSIGSGKGSYEQYF. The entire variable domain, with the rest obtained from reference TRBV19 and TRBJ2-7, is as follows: DGGITQSPKYLFRKEGQNVTLSCEQNLNHDAMYWYRQDPGQGLRLIYYSQIVNDFQKGDIAEGYSVSREKKESFPLTVTSAQKNPTAFYLCASSIGSGKGSYEQYFGPGTRLTVT.

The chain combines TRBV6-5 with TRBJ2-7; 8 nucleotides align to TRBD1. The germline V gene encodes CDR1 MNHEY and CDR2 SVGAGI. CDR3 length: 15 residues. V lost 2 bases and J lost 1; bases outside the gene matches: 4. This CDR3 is CASSYDGQGSYEQYF. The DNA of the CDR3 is TGTGCCAGCAGTTACGACGGACAGGGATCCTACGAGCAGTACTTC.

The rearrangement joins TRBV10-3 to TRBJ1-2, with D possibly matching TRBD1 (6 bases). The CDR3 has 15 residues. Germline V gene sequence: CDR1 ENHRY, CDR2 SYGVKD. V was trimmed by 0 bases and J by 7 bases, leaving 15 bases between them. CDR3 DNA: TGTGCCATCAGTGAGTCGAGTACAGGGTCCAGTGGCTACACCTTC. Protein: CAISESSTGSSGYTF.

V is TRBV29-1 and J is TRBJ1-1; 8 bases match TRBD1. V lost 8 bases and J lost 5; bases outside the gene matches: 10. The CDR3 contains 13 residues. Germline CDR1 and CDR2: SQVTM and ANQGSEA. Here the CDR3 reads CSSTQGAGTEAFF. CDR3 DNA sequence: TGCAGCTCAACGCAGGGGGCCGGGACTGAAGCTTTCTTT.

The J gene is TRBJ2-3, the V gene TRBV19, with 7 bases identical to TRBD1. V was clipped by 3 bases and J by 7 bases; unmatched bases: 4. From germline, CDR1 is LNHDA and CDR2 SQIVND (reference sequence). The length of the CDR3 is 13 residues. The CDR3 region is CASSMGTDYTQYF. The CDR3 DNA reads TGTGCCAGTAGTATGGGGACAGACTATACGCAGTATTTT.

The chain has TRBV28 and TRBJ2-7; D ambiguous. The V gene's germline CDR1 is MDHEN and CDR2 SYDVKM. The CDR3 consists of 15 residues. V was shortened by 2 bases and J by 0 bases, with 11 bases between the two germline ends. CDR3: CASSLNRVSSYEQYF. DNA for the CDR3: TGTGCCAGCAGTTTAAATCGAGTTAGCTCCTACGAGCAGTACTTC.

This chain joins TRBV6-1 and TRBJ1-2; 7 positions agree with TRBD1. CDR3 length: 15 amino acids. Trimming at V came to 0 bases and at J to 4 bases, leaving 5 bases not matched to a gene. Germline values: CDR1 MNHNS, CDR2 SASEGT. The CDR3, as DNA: TGTGCCAGCAGTGAAGCGCGTGACAGGGTCTATGGCTACACCTTC. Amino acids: CASSEARDRVYGYTF.

Here the CDR3 reads CASSYGQGYEQYF. CDR3 sequence (DNA): TGTGCCAGCTCTTACGGACAGGGCTACGAGCAGTACTTC. The chain joins TRBV18 to TRBJ2-7; 8 bases are a match to TRBD1. This CDR3 is 13 amino acids long. Germline V gene lookup returns CDR1 KGHSH and CDR2 LQKENI. J gave up 3 bases and V 6 bases, and 4 bases lay outside the gene matches.

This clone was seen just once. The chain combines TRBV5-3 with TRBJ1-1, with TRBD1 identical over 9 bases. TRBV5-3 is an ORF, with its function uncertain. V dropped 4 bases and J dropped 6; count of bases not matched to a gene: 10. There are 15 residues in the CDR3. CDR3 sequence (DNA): TGTGCCAGAAGCGGACAGGGGACATATGAGGCTGAAGCTTTCTTT. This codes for CARSGQGTYEAEAFF.

The CDR3 loop is CASNLNPVSGNTIYF. Here the CDR3 DNA reads TGTGCCAGCAACCTAAACCCGGTCTCTGGAAACACCATATATTTT. The J gene is TRBJ1-3, the V gene TRBV11-2, with D uncertain. CDR3 length: 15 residues. Trimming removed 7 bases at V and 0 bases at J, with 13 bases between. The germline CDR1 and CDR2 sequences are SGHAT and FQNNGV. Filled out from reference TRBV11-2 and TRBJ1-3, the complete variable domain reads EAGVAQSPRYKIIEKRQSVAFWCNPISGHATLYWYQQILGQGPKLLIQFQNNGVVDDSQLPKDRFSAERLKGVDSTLKIQPAKLEDSAVYLCASNLNPVSGNTIYFGEGSWLTVV.

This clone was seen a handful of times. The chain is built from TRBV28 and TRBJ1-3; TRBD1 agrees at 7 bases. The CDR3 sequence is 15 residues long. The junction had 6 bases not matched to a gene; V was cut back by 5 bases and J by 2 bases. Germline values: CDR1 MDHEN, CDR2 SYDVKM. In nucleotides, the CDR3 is TGTGCCAGCAGTCCCGACAGGGTGACTGGAAACACCATATATTTT. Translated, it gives CASSPDRVTGNTIYF.

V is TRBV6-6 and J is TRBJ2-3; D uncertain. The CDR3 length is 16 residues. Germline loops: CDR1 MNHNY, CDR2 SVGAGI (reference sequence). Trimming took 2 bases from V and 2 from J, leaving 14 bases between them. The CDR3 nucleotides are TGTGCCAGCAGTTACAATCTACCCTCACTCACAGATACGCAGTATTTT. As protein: CASSYNLPSLTDTQYF.

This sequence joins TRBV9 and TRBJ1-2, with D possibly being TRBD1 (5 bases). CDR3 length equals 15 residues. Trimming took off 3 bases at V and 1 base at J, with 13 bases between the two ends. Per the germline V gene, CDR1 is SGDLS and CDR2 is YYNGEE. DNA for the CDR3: TGTGCCAGCAGCGCCCGAAGCGACAGTAACTATGGCTACACCTTC. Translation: CASSARSDSNYGYTF.

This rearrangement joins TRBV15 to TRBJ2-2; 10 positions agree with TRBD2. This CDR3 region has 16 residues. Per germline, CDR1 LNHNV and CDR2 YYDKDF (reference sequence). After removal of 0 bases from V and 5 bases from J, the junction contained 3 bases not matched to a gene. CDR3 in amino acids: CATSRDTSGMTGELFF. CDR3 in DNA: TGTGCCACCAGCAGAGATACTAGCGGGATGACCGGGGAGCTGTTTTTT.

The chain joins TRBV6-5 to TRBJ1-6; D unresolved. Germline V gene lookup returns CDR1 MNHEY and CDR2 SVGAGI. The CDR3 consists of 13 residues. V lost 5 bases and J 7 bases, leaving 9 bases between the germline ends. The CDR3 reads CASSRTGNSPLHF. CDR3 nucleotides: TGTGCCAGCAGTCGGACGGGGAATTCACCCCTCCACTTT.

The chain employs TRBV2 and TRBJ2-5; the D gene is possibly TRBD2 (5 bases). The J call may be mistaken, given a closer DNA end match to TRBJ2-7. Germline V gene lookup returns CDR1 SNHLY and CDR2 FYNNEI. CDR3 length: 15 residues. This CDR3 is CASSAEVPGSYEQYF. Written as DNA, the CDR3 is TGTGCCAGCAGTGCGGAAGTGCCGGGGTCCTACGAGCAGTACTTC.

Here the CDR3 DNA reads TGTGCCAGCAGCCGGGACAGTGCCTACGAGCAGTACTTC. Translating it yields CASSRDSAYEQYF. The V call is TRBV11-2, the J call TRBJ2-7; 7 nucleotides line up with TRBD1. CDR1 and CDR2 (germline): SGHAT, FQNNGV. The J segment lost 2 bases and the V segment lost 5 bases, leaving 3 bases of the junction unmatched. The CDR3 contains 13 residues. Looking up the rest from reference TRBV11-2 and TRBJ2-7 gives the full variable domain: EAGVAQSPRYKIIEKRQSVAFWCNPISGHATLYWYQQILGQGPKLLIQFQNNGVVDDSQLPKDRFSAERLKGVDSTLKIQPAKLEDSAVYLCASSRDSAYEQYFGPGTRLTVT.